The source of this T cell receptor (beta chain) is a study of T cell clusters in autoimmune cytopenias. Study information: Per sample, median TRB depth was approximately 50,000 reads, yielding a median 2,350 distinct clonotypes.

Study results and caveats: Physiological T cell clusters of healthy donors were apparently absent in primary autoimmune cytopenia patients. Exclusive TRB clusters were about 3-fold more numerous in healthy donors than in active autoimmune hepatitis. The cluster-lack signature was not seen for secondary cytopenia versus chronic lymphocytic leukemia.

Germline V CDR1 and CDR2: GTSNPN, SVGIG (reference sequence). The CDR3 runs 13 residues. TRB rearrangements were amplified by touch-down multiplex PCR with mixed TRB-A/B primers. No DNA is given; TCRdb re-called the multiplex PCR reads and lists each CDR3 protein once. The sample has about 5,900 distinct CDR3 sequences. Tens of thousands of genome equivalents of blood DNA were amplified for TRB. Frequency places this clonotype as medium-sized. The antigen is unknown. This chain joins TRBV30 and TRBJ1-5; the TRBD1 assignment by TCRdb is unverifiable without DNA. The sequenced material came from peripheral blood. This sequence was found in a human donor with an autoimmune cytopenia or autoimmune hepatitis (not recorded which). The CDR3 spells CAWSGGPYQPQHF.